The 3 T cell receptor beta chains below were found in one sample sequenced in a study of CD8+ T cells in alopecia areata. Investigators isolated RNA and reverse transcribed it into cDNA to act as the sequencing template. Sequenced by immunoSEQ multiplex PCR; TCRdb stores in-frame clones only, minus some. This sample carries 110,000 to 150,000 clones, 62% of them seen once, and the ten largest clones take 36%. Material: CD8+ T cells sorted from blood. The receptors were sampled from a human donor in good health.

This clone was detected a few times. The chain is built from TRBV25-1 and TRBJ2-2; 8 nucleotides agree with TRBD2. CDR1 and CDR2 from the germline V gene are MGHDK and SYGVNS. Trimming cost V 4 bases and J 3 bases; bases outside gene matches: 10. There are 17 residues in the CDR3. CDR3 coding DNA: TGTGCCAGCAGTGGCCGCCCTTCGCGGGAGGACACCGGGGAGCTGTTTTTT. This encodes CASSGRPSREDTGELFF. The whole variable domain, remainder taken from reference TRBV25-1 and TRBJ2-2, is EADIYQTPRYLVIGTGKKITLECSQTMGHDKMYWYQQDPGMELHLIHYSYGVNSTEKGDLSSESTVSRIRTEHFPLTLESARPSHTSQYLCASSGRPSREDTGELFFGEGSRLTVL.

The table lists this clone with a few counts. The chain joins TRBV27 to TRBJ2-3; D is uncertain. Trimming pared 3 bases from V and 2 bases from J, leaving 6 bases between. Germline V gene lookup returns CDR1 MNHEY and CDR2 SMNVEV (reference sequence). The CDR3 is made up of 13 amino acids. CDR3 region: CASSFVITDTQYF. The CDR3 nucleotides read TGTGCCAGCAGTTTCGTAATCACAGATACGCAGTATTTT.

The chain uses TRBV7-2 and TRBJ2-7; 9 positions match TRBD1. This CDR3 has 15 amino acids. Germline CDR1 is SGHTA and CDR2 is FQGNSA. With V trimmed by 5 bases and J by 2 bases, 7 bases remained unmatched. The CDR3 DNA reads TGTGCCAGCAGCCTGACAGGGGGTTACCCCTACGAGCAGTACTTC. Translating it yields CASSLTGGYPYEQYF.